The 17 T cell receptor beta chains below were found in one sample sequenced in a study of T cell responses to AZD1222 COVID-19 vaccine. The protocol was immunoSEQ multiplex PCR, while the TCRdb copy is restricted to in-frame clones and leaves out a portion. The sample holds 100,000 to 150,000 clones, about nine tenths seen once. The source material was peripheral blood, sampled on day 0 of MenACWY control vaccination. The receptors were gathered from an adult in good health.

V gene TRBV5-1 combines with J gene TRBJ2-3; D ambiguous. Germline lookup yields CDR1 SGHRS and CDR2 YFSETQ. The CDR3 contains 13 residues. Trimming removed 4 bases from V and 4 bases from J, with 10 bases in between. The CDR3 region has the DNA TGCGCCAGCAGCCAATATGGGCCAGATACGCAGTATTTT. It yields the protein CASSQYGPDTQYF.

The V gene is TRBV7-2, the J gene TRBJ2-4, with a possible D match to TRBD1 (5 bases). Germline V CDR1 and CDR2: SGHTA, FQGNSA. V lost 5 bases and J lost 6, with 14 bases in between. The CDR3 length is 14 residues. Here the CDR3 DNA reads TGTGCCAGCAGCACAAGAAACGACAGAAACATTCAGTACTTC. This codes for CASSTRNDRNIQYF.

The chain couples TRBV5-1 to TRBJ2-2; D may correspond to TRBD1 or TRBD2 (6 bases each). Trimming cost V 4 bases and J 2 bases, with 12 bases left between them. The CDR3 extends over 15 amino acids. Per germline, CDR1 SGHRS and CDR2 YFSETQ. The CDR3 sequence: CASSGGGGNTGELFF. For the CDR3, the DNA is TGCGCCAGCAGCGGTGGAGGGGGAAACACCGGGGAGCTGTTTTTT.

This rearrangement joins TRBV11-2 to TRBJ2-1, with D perhaps matching TRBD2 (6 bases). This CDR3 has 15 amino acids. The V end lost 2 bases, the J end lost 8 bases, and 16 bases lay between the germline ends. Germline loops: CDR1 SGHAT, CDR2 FQNNGV. The CDR3, as DNA: TGTGCCAGCAGCTTAATAGGTAGCCCGGGAGATGAGCAGTTCTTC. The encoded protein is CASSLIGSPGDEQFF.

The chain carries TRBV3-1 (or the pseudogene TRBV3-2) and TRBJ2-2, with 9 nucleotides matching TRBD2. Germline CDR1 LGHDT, CDR2 YNNKEL (reference sequence). CDR3 size: 16 residues. V trimming: 1 base; J trimming: 4 bases; junction bases outside the gene matches: 4. DNA for the CDR3: TGTGCCAGCAGCCAAGTCCTAGCGGGACTCACCGGGGAGCTGTTTTTT. Amino acid sequence: CASSQVLAGLTGELFF.

This chain's CDR3 is CAIGRGGSGNTIYF. The CDR3 region has the DNA TGTGCCATCGGCAGGGGGGGCTCTGGAAACACCATATATTTT. The chain joins TRBV10-3 to TRBJ1-3; 7 nucleotides line up with TRBD1. The CDR3 contains 14 residues. CDR1 and CDR2 (germline): ENHRY, SYGVKD. Trimming took 8 bases from V and 0 from J; bases not matched to a gene: 4.

This clone has only one observation. This rearrangement joins TRBV2 to TRBJ2-1; perhaps TRBD2 as D (6 bases). The length of the CDR3 is 15 residues. The germline gives CDR1 SNHLY, CDR2 FYNNEI. V was shortened by 6 bases and J by 0 bases, with 12 bases between the two germline ends. CDR3: CASRGGLSSYNEQFF. The CDR3 bases are TGTGCCAGCAGGGGGGGACTCAGCTCCTACAATGAGCAGTTCTTC.

This chain connects TRBV5-1 to TRBJ2-3, with 11 bases fitting TRBD2. Germline lookup yields CDR1 SGHRS and CDR2 YFSETQ. The CDR3 covers 16 residues. The V gene end was trimmed by 0 bases and the J gene end by 6 bases; junction bases not matched to a gene: 6. For the CDR3, the DNA is TGCGCCAGCAGCTTGGCCACTAGCGGGAGATCCGATACGCAGTATTTT. Translation: CASSLATSGRSDTQYF.

The genes are TRBV12-3 or TRBV12-4 and TRBJ1-1; D not resolved. V was trimmed by 4 bases and J by 4 bases, leaving 10 bases between them. This CDR3 is built from 13 residues. In DNA form, the CDR3 reads TGTGCCAGCAGTTATAGGGAGGTCACTGAAGCTTTCTTT. As protein: CASSYREVTEAFF.

The rearrangement links TRBV19 to TRBJ2-1, with D possibly being TRBD1 or TRBD2 (5 bases each). CDR1 and CDR2 (germline): LNHDA, SQIVND (reference sequence). Trimming shortened V by 5 bases and J by 0 bases, and 11 bases separated the two germline ends. The length of the CDR3 is 15 residues. The CDR3 region has the DNA TGTGCCAGTAGTGACGGGGCCACCTCCTACAATGAGCAGTTCTTC. Protein sequence: CASSDGATSYNEQFF.

V gene TRBV18 combines with J gene TRBJ2-2; 13 positions agree with TRBD2. Trimming took 2 bases from V and 6 from J; bases not matched to a gene: 3. CDR1 is KGHSH, CDR2 LQKENI, per germline. The CDR3 runs 16 residues. The CDR3 sequence is CASSPRTSGRAGELFF. The CDR3 nucleotides read TGTGCCAGCTCACCAAGGACTAGCGGGAGAGCCGGGGAGCTGTTTTTT.

This chain connects TRBV2 to TRBJ2-2, with D perhaps given as TRBD1 or TRBD2 (5 bases each). The CDR3 is 14 residues long. Germline CDR1 and CDR2: SNHLY and FYNNEI. Trimming took 4 bases from V and 6 from J, leaving 12 bases between them. CDR3: CASSVERDAGELFF. As DNA, the CDR3 is TGTGCCAGCAGTGTAGAAAGGGACGCCGGGGAGCTGTTTTTT.

This clone was recorded once. The chain is built from TRBV5-1 and TRBJ1-2; no clear D. The CDR3 is 14 amino acids. With 5 bases removed from V and 3 bases from J, the gap between germline ends came to 14 bases. CDR1 is SGHRS and CDR2 is YFSETQ in the germline V gene. CDR3 sequence reads: CASRLSRSDYGYTF. CDR3 DNA: TGCGCCAGCAGATTGAGTCGTTCCGACTATGGCTACACCTTC.

This chain joins TRBV11-2 and TRBJ2-1; 7 nucleotides align to TRBD2. Germline loops: CDR1 SGHAT, CDR2 FQNNGV. The trim removed 7 bases at V and 3 bases at J, leaving 9 bases unmatched. The CDR3 is 15 amino acids. This CDR3 is CASNGGSRNYNEQFF. CDR3 DNA sequence: TGTGCCAGCAACGGCGGGAGCAGGAACTACAATGAGCAGTTCTTC.

The chain has TRBV15 and TRBJ2-5; D unresolved. CDR3 length equals 15 residues. The germline V gene has CDR1 LNHNV and CDR2 YYDKDF (reference sequence). V was shortened by 0 bases and J by 0 bases, with 8 bases between the two germline ends. The CDR3 coding sequence is TGTGCCACCAGCAGAGATCGTTCGTACCAAGAGACCCAGTACTTC. This gives the protein CATSRDRSYQETQYF.

The J gene is TRBJ2-1, the V gene TRBV5-8, with D perhaps matching TRBD2 (5 bases). The CDR3 runs 12 residues. The germline V gene has CDR1 SGHTS and CDR2 YDEGEE. V lost 5 bases to trimming and J lost 10 bases, with 13 bases between them. The CDR3 sequence: CASRFSGVEQFF. CDR3 in DNA: TGTGCCAGCAGGTTCAGCGGCGTGGAGCAGTTCTTC.

CDR3 in amino acids: CASSILPKETQYF. The CDR3 DNA is TGTGCCAGCAGCATACTCCCTAAAGAGACCCAGTACTTC. The chain recombines TRBV28 with TRBJ2-5; D call uncertain. CDR3 size: 13 residues. Trimming left V 6 bases short and J 3 bases short, with 11 bases between. CDR1 is MDHEN and CDR2 is SYDVKM in the germline V gene. The full variable domain, with the rest looked up from reference TRBV28 and TRBJ2-5, is DVKVTQSSRYLVKRTGEKVFLECVQDMDHENMFWYRQDPGLGLRLIYFSYDVKMKEKGDIPEGYSVSREKKERFSLILESASTNQTSMYLCASSILPKETQYFGPGTRLLVL.